This is a list of T cell receptor beta chains from one sample in a study of T-cell memory formation after mild COVID-19. Using its own MiXCR run on the 5' RACE reads, TCRdb lists one record per CDR3 protein. Among under 40,000 distinct CDR3 sequences listed, 7.7% were seen once. Sample: PBMCs or a T cell subset sorted from them (not recorded which). These receptors all come from a man younger than 35 who had mild COVID-19 (a few samples of this study predate the infection). Cell type and time point are not known. Each CDR3 is given with its conserved first and last residue. A D gene is named only where the DNA matches it firmly. The size field is filled for only some rows; it gives once, few, many or a size class.

j_call clone_size d_call v_call cdr3_nt cdr3_aa
TRBJ2-1 many - TRBV5-1 TGCGCCAGCAGCTTGGCAGGGGGGATCTACAATGAGCAGTTCTTC CASSLAGGIYNEQFF
TRBJ2-1 many - TRBV6-2/TRBV6-3 TGTGCCAGCACCAAAGGGGGGGCGCCGGTCAATGAGCAGTTCTTC CASTKGGAPVNEQFF
TRBJ2-5 many - TRBV27 TGTGCCAGCAGTCCGAAGACCTCACTAGTGCCCGAGACCCAGTACTTC CASSPKTSLVPETQYF
TRBJ1-5 many - TRBV18 TGTGCCAGCTCACCACAGGGGAGCAATCAGCCCCAGCATTTT CASSPQGSNQPQHF
TRBJ1-1 many - TRBV29-1 TGCAGCGTTGAGTTCCAGACGAACACTGAAGCTTTCTTT CSVEFQTNTEAFF
TRBJ2-5 many - TRBV4-3 TGCGCCAGCAGCCAAACGGTACAAGAGACCCAGTACTTC CASSQTVQETQYF
TRBJ2-5 many - TRBV5-1 TGCGCCAGCAGCTTGGGGAGGAAAGAGACCCAGTACTTC CASSLGRKETQYF
TRBJ2-7 many - TRBV20-1 TGCAGTGCTAGAGATCTGGGGGGCCGCGAGCAGTACTTC CSARDLGGREQYF
TRBJ2-3 medium-sized TRBD2 TRBV7-9 TGTGCCAGCAGCTTCACCCGACTAGCGGGAAGCACAGATACGCAGTATTTT CASSFTRLAGSTDTQYF
TRBJ2-3 many - TRBV5-1 TGCGCCAGCAGCCCCTTCACAGGAGATACGCAGTATTTT CASSPFTGDTQYF
TRBJ1-5 many TRBD1 TRBV28 TGTGCCAGCAGCCTGGGGGGACAGGATCCTCAGCCCCAGCATTTT CASSLGGQDPQPQHF
TRBJ2-1 many - TRBV18 TGTGCCAGCTCGGAGGTCAGATCCTACAATGAGCAGTTCTTC CASSEVRSYNEQFF
TRBJ2-1 many TRBD1 TRBV7-2 TGTGCCAGCAGCACTCAATCCGGGACAGGGATCCGCAATGAGCAGTTCTTC CASSTQSGTGIRNEQFF
TRBJ2-5 few - TRBV21-1 TGTGCCAGCGACGGGACTATGGGGGAGACCCAGTACTTC CASDGTMGETQYF
TRBJ2-6 many - TRBV4-3 TGCGCCAGCAGCCTACAGCCCTCTGGGGCCAACGTCCTGACTTTC CASSLQPSGANVLTF
TRBJ2-3 - - TRBV5-1 TGCGCCAGCAGCTTGTTCCCAGGGGCAACAGATACGCAGTATTTT CASSLFPGATDTQYF
TRBJ2-2 - - TRBV12-3/TRBV12-4 TGTGCCAGCGCACCTGACAGCTACACCGGGGAGCTGTTTTTT CASAPDSYTGELFF
TRBJ2-1 many TRBD1 TRBV20-1 TGCAGTGCTAGGGACAGGGCCCTACTTAGGAATGAGCAGTTCTTC CSARDRALLRNEQFF
TRBJ1-1 few - TRBV7-2 TGTGCCAGCAGCCCTTATCTTAACACTGAAGCTTTCTTT CASSPYLNTEAFF
TRBJ2-3 many TRBD1 TRBV24-1 TGTGCCACCGGGACAGAGCATAGCACAGATACGCAGTATTTT CATGTEHSTDTQYF
TRBJ2-3 many - TRBV7-3 TGTGCCAGCAGCTTAAGATCCGTTGGAGATACGCAGTATTTT CASSLRSVGDTQYF
TRBJ1-1 many TRBD1 TRBV5-1 TGCGCCAGCAGCTTTATGACAGGGGCTACTGAAGCTTTCTTT CASSFMTGATEAFF
TRBJ2-1 few - TRBV23-1 TGCGCCAGCAGTCAATCGAGGCCAGGTTCCGACGAGCAGTTCTTC CASSQSRPGSDEQFF
TRBJ1-5 few TRBD1 TRBV6-1 TGTGCCAGCAGTGGGGGACAGGGGTACAATCAGCCCCAGCATTTT CASSGGQGYNQPQHF
TRBJ2-3 many TRBD1 TRBV6-5 TGTGCCAGCAGTTACTCGACAGGGAGTGGCACAGATACGCAGTATTTT CASSYSTGSGTDTQYF
TRBJ2-1 many - TRBV7-3 TGTGCCAGCAGCTTATCGGGGACCTACAATGAGCAGTTCTTC CASSLSGTYNEQFF
TRBJ1-1 many TRBD1 TRBV5-1 TGCGCCAGCAGCTTGGCAGGGGGAAACACTGAAGCTTTCTTT CASSLAGGNTEAFF
TRBJ2-5 many - TRBV12-3/TRBV12-4 TGTGCCAGCAGTTTAGCAACCGCCCAAGAAGAGACCCAGTACTTC CASSLATAQEETQYF
TRBJ2-3 many - TRBV7-2 TGTGCCAGCAGCTCGTACCAACGCACAGATACGCAGTATTTT CASSSYQRTDTQYF
TRBJ2-3 - TRBD1 TRBV5-1 TGCGCCAGCAGCTTCCGAGAGGGGGCTAGCACAGATACGCAGTATTTT CASSFREGASTDTQYF
TRBJ1-5 few - TRBV12-3/TRBV12-4 TGTGCCAGCAGTTTACGGCAGGGGAGACAGCCCCAGCATTTT CASSLRQGRQPQHF
TRBJ2-3 many - TRBV7-2 TGTGCCAGCAGGGGGCAATCAGATACGCAGTATTTT CASRGQSDTQYF
TRBJ2-3 - TRBD2 TRBV10-3 TGTGCCATCAGTGAGTCGCCAGCGGGACTCACAGATACGCAGTATTTT CAISESPAGLTDTQYF
TRBJ2-2 many - TRBV7-3 TGTGCCAGCAGCTCCCGAGGGGGGGAGCTGTTTTTT CASSSRGGELFF
TRBJ2-1 - - TRBV11-3 TGTGCCACCCGGAGGGCCCCCTCCTACAATGAGCAGTTCTTC CATRRAPSYNEQFF
TRBJ1-6 many - TRBV7-9 TGTGCCAGCAGCTTCCTGGATTCACCCCTCCACTTT CASSFLDSPLHF
TRBJ2-1 many TRBD2 TRBV4-1 TGCGCCAGCAGCCCCGGGACTAGCGGGGGCTACAATGAGCAGTTCTTC CASSPGTSGGYNEQFF
TRBJ1-5 few - TRBV6-1 TGTGCCAGCAGGACTGACAGACGATTTGCCCAGCCCCAGCATTTT CASRTDRRFAQPQHF
TRBJ2-1 once TRBD2 TRBV5-1 TGCGCCAGCAGCTTGGCAAATGGCGGGAGGGCCTATGAGCAGTTCTTC CASSLANGGRAYEQFF
TRBJ2-7 - TRBD1 TRBV6-5 TGTGCCAGCAGACTCGACAGGGGCTACGAGCAGTACTTC CASRLDRGYEQYF
TRBJ2-3 - - TRBV7-6 TGTGCCAGCAGCCCACAGATGGGAGATACGCAGTATTTT CASSPQMGDTQYF
TRBJ1-2 many TRBD1 TRBV9 TGTGCCAGCAGCGTAACACAGGGGGCGCGGGATGGCTACACCTTC CASSVTQGARDGYTF
TRBJ2-5 - - TRBV7-2 TGTGCCAGCAGCTTAAACTCGGGACTCCAAGAGACCCAGTACTTC CASSLNSGLQETQYF
TRBJ2-3 many TRBD2 TRBV12-3/TRBV12-4 TGTGCCAGCAGTTCTTATTCGGGGGGAAACACAGATACGCAGTATTTT CASSSYSGGNTDTQYF
TRBJ1-6 many - TRBV20-1 TGCAGTGCGAGGTCCCAGAGCTCCTATAATTCACCCCTCCACTTT CSARSQSSYNSPLHF
TRBJ2-1 many TRBD2 TRBV28 TGTGCCAGCCTAGCGGGGGGGGGCTACAATGAGCAGTTCTTC CASLAGGGYNEQFF
TRBJ2-3 many TRBD2 TRBV20-1 TGCAGTGCTAGAGATTACGGTAGCGGGGCCACCACAGATACGCAGTATTTT CSARDYGSGATTDTQYF
TRBJ1-2 many - TRBV12-5 TGTGCTAGTGCTCTCGACCGACGTTATGGCTACACCTTC CASALDRRYGYTF
TRBJ2-5 many - TRBV5-1 TGCGCCAGCAGCGCAGGGTGGGGTAATCAGGAGACCCAGTACTTC CASSAGWGNQETQYF
TRBJ1-2 many - TRBV20-1 TGCAGTGCTAGAGAAGCGGGATACGAGGGCTACACCTTC CSAREAGYEGYTF
TRBJ2-4 many - TRBV5-1 TGCGCCAGCAGCTTCGGCCAGGATCCAAACATTCAGTACTTC CASSFGQDPNIQYF
TRBJ1-5 medium-sized - TRBV3-1 TGTGCCAGCAGCCAAGGGCGCGGCCCGGCGCAGGAGCCCCAGCATTTT CASSQGRGPAQEPQHF
TRBJ2-2 many - TRBV5-1 TGCGCCAGCAGCTTGGTGGGACCACTCAACACCGGGGAGCTGTTTTTT CASSLVGPLNTGELFF
TRBJ2-3 many - TRBV6-2/TRBV6-3 TGTGCCAGCAGTTCGGGCGGGAGCACAGATACGCAGTATTTT CASSSGGSTDTQYF